This entry is about one T cell receptor beta chain. This sample is part of a study of blood T cell repertoires in COVID-19. For the study at large: Sites across the United States, Italy and Spain contributed samples from acute and convalescent COVID-19. Sources were T cells, B-cell-depleted T cells, or PBMCs; the material itself was cDNA or gDNA.

The CDR3 totals 11 residues. Per the germline V gene, CDR1 is DFQATT and CDR2 is SNEGSKA (reference sequence). Trimming left V 4 bases short and J 5 bases short, with 9 bases between. Per the authors' pipeline: Quantification of nucleated cells was approximated via reference gene primer amplification. The repertoire was sequenced with immunoSEQ multiplex PCR; TCRdb's copy has only in-frame clones and lacks some. That table gives V, J and clone size, and the DNA gave D and trimming. This sample has some 190,000 clones, with 70% to 85% found just once. Sequences were obtained from peripheral blood. The chain combines TRBV20-1 with TRBJ2-7; perhaps TRBD1 as D (5 bases). The TCR was taken from a woman aged 45-65 years with acute or convalescent COVID-19. The DNA for the CDR3 is TGCAGTGCTACCAGGGTCGACGAGCAGTACTTC. This encodes CSATRVDEQYF.